A single TCR beta chain is shown here with its context. The target antigen is unknown. The data are from a study of cytomegalovirus exposure and HLA in healthy donors. Study observations and caveats: According to a later analysis, most TCR beta chains associated with CMV appeared HLA-restricted. A missense DCLRE1C variant was associated with V- and J-gene trimming of TCR beta chains in a later analysis, and an independent cohort replicated the association.

CDR1 is GTSNPN and CDR2 is SVGIG in the germline V gene (reference sequence). This CDR3 is 13 amino acids long. V was pared by 0 bases and J by 3 bases, with 6 bases between. Donors likely had unrecorded immune exposures despite being nominally healthy when sampled. The study ran its PCR with 60 Vbeta and 13 Jbeta primers. Clones were read by immunoSEQ multiplex PCR, and TCRdb kept only the in-frame ones, dropping some. The sample contains some 150,000 clones, 80% of which appear only once. The V and J genes are TRBV30 and TRBJ2-1; D may be TRBD2 (5 bases). What was sequenced was PBMCs. The sequence was obtained from a man between 18 and 29 years old in good health and CMV-seropositive. CDR3 nucleotide sequence: TGTGCCTGGAGTGTCGGGAACTACAATGAGCAGTTCTTC. This encodes CAWSVGNYNEQFF.